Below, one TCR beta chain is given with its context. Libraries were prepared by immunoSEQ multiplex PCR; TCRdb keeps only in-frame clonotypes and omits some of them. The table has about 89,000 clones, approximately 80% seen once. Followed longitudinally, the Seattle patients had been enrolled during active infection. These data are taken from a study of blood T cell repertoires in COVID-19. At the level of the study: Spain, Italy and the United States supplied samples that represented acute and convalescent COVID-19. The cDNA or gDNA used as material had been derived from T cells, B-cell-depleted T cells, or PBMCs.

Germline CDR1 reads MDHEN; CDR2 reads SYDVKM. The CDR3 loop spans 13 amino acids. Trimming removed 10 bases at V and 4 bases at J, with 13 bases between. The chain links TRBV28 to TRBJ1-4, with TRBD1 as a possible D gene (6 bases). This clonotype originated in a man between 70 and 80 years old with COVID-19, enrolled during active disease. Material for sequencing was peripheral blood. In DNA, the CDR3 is TGTGCCACCCTAGGACAGCTTAATGAAAAACTGTTTTTT. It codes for CATLGQLNEKLFF.